This T cell receptor (beta chain) is drawn from a study of T cell repertoires in cytomegalovirus infection. TCRdb analysed the reads with MiXCR anew, one entry per CDR3 protein. The sample carries under 450,000 distinct CDR3 sequences, about a third recorded once. V was clipped by 4 bases and J by 7 bases, with 8 bases between them. The CDR3 has 11 residues. Germline V lookup: CDR1 SGHDT, CDR2 YYEEEE. A word on this clonotype: No antigen is known for it.

Sequenced here: cultured PBMCs, sampled from culture after CMV antigen stimulation. The chain joins TRBV5-6 to TRBJ1-2; D ambiguous. This sequence was found in a human donor in good health (CMV status not recorded). Some clones in this sample may be carry-over from other donors' samples. The DNA for the CDR3 is TGTGCCAGCAGCCTCAAGTTTGGCTACACCTTC. Its translation is CASSLKFGYTF.